A selection of T cell receptor beta chains follows, all from one sample in a study of blood T cell repertoires in COVID-19. Produced via immunoSEQ multiplex PCR; TCRdb's table is partial and in-frame only. The data show under 300,000 clones, with roughly 88% seen just once and 1.5% to 2% held by the top ten. The sample comprised PBMCs or T cells enriched from blood (not recorded which). The source of these receptors is a woman aged 45-60 years who had recovered from COVID-19. Both conserved end residues are part of each CDR3. A D gene is named only where the DNA matches it firmly. Clone sizes are given selectively: once, few, many, or a class where the clone is expanded.

CDR3 DNA: TGTGCCAGCAGGCGGTCAGAAGGCACAGATACGCAGTATTTT; CDR3 protein: CASRRSEGTDTQYF; V gene: TRBV2; D gene: NA; J gene: TRBJ2-3; clone size: once
CDR3 DNA: TGTGCCAGCAGTCTCGACAATAGCAATCAGCCCCAGCATTTT; CDR3 protein: CASSLDNSNQPQHF; V gene: TRBV27; D gene: NA; J gene: TRBJ1-5; clone size: NA
CDR3 DNA: TGTGCCTGGAGCCACACAGGGGCCGGAGGTAATTCACCCCTCCACTTT; CDR3 protein: CAWSHTGAGGNSPLHF; V gene: TRBV30; D gene: TRBD1; J gene: TRBJ1-6; clone size: NA
CDR3 DNA: TGTGCCTGGAGGGGAAGGGGTCAGAGCAATCAGCCCCAGCATTTT; CDR3 protein: CAWRGRGQSNQPQHF; V gene: TRBV30; D gene: NA; J gene: TRBJ1-5; clone size: NA
CDR3 DNA: TGCAGTGCGCCAAGTACATCCCAGCGGTACTTC; CDR3 protein: CSAPSTSQRYF; V gene: TRBV20-1; D gene: NA; J gene: TRBJ2-7; clone size: NA
CDR3 DNA: TGTGCCAGCAGTTACAACCGGGACAGGGGAGGTAGACTGTTTTTT; CDR3 protein: CASSYNRDRGGRLFF; V gene: TRBV6-5; D gene: TRBD1; J gene: TRBJ1-4; clone size: NA
CDR3 DNA: TGTGCCAGCAGCTTAGTCGGGGGAGGGACGGCGCTATTCGAGCAGTACTTC; CDR3 protein: CASSLVGGGTALFEQYF; V gene: TRBV7-2; D gene: TRBD2; J gene: TRBJ2-7; clone size: NA
CDR3 DNA: TGTGCCAGCAGCCGGGACACCATAGGGTCACCCCTCCACTTT; CDR3 protein: CASSRDTIGSPLHF; V gene: TRBV7-3; D gene: NA; J gene: TRBJ1-6; clone size: NA
CDR3 DNA: TGTGCCAGCAGAAGCAACCGGGACACAATCTACGAGCAGTACTTC; CDR3 protein: CASRSNRDTIYEQYF; V gene: TRBV2; D gene: NA; J gene: TRBJ2-7; clone size: NA
CDR3 DNA: TGCGCCAGCAGCTTGGGGACAGGGGAGAGCAATCAGCCCCAGCATTTT; CDR3 protein: CASSLGTGESNQPQHF; V gene: TRBV5-1; D gene: TRBD1; J gene: TRBJ1-5; clone size: NA
CDR3 DNA: TGTGCCAGCAGCGTGGGGACAGGGGACGGCTACGAGCAGTACTTC; CDR3 protein: CASSVGTGDGYEQYF; V gene: TRBV9; D gene: TRBD1; J gene: TRBJ2-7; clone size: once
CDR3 DNA: TGTGCCAGCAGCCCTGCGCTAGGTGAAGCTTTCTTT; CDR3 protein: CASSPALGEAFF; V gene: TRBV5-5; D gene: NA; J gene: TRBJ1-1; clone size: NA
CDR3 DNA: TGTGCCAGCAGTTTGGGAGGGTTGGGGGAGACCCAGTACTTC; CDR3 protein: CASSLGGLGETQYF; V gene: TRBV28; D gene: TRBD2; J gene: TRBJ2-5; clone size: NA
CDR3 DNA: TGTGCCAGCAGCCAGAAGAGGATAAGCTACGAGCAGTACTTC; CDR3 protein: CASSQKRISYEQYF; V gene: TRBV3-1/TRBV3-2; D gene: NA; J gene: TRBJ2-7; clone size: NA
CDR3 DNA: TGTGCCACCAGCGGCCGGAACCCAGGGGTTGGTGTGACCGGGGAGCTGTTTTTT; CDR3 protein: CATSGRNPGVGVTGELFF; V gene: TRBV24-1; D gene: NA; J gene: TRBJ2-2; clone size: NA
CDR3 DNA: TGTGCCAGCAGTACACAGGGGTATAGTGGCTACACCTTC; CDR3 protein: CASSTQGYSGYTF; V gene: TRBV28; D gene: TRBD1; J gene: TRBJ1-2; clone size: NA
CDR3 DNA: TGTGCCAGCAGGGCTGACAGGGTGGCCACTGAAGCTTTCTTT; CDR3 protein: CASRADRVATEAFF; V gene: TRBV6-5; D gene: TRBD1; J gene: TRBJ1-1; clone size: once
CDR3 DNA: TGCGCCAGCAGCTTCCGGACAGGGAAGATGTACATTCAGTACTTC; CDR3 protein: CASSFRTGKMYIQYF; V gene: TRBV5-1; D gene: TRBD1; J gene: TRBJ2-4; clone size: NA
CDR3 DNA: TGTGCCAGCAGCGTAGAAGGACAGGGTAACTCTGGGGCCAACGTCCTGACTTTC; CDR3 protein: CASSVEGQGNSGANVLTF; V gene: TRBV9; D gene: TRBD1; J gene: TRBJ2-6; clone size: NA
CDR3 DNA: TGCGCCAGCAGCTTGACCGACCAGGGGGGCTACACCTTC; CDR3 protein: CASSLTDQGGYTF; V gene: TRBV5-1; D gene: NA; J gene: TRBJ1-2; clone size: NA
CDR3 DNA: TGTGCCAGCAGCTTAGTGGGGCCTGCCTACGAGCAGTACTTC; CDR3 protein: CASSLVGPAYEQYF; V gene: TRBV11-2; D gene: NA; J gene: TRBJ2-7; clone size: NA
CDR3 DNA: TGCGCCAGCAGCTTGGCCGGCGGGGGCGCCTACAATGAGCAGTTCTTC; CDR3 protein: CASSLAGGGAYNEQFF; V gene: TRBV5-1; D gene: NA; J gene: TRBJ2-1; clone size: NA
CDR3 DNA: TGTGCCAGCCGGGCCTCACTAGCGCTTTACAATGAGCAGTTCTTC; CDR3 protein: CASRASLALYNEQFF; V gene: TRBV11-2; D gene: TRBD2; J gene: TRBJ2-1; clone size: NA
CDR3 DNA: TGTGCCAGCAGCCAAGACATTCAGGCCAACACTGAAGCTTTCTTT; CDR3 protein: CASSQDIQANTEAFF; V gene: TRBV4-2; D gene: NA; J gene: TRBJ1-1; clone size: few